This T cell receptor beta chain was recorded in a study of blood T cell repertoires in COVID-19. Study-wide context: Spain, Italy and the United States supplied samples that represented acute and convalescent COVID-19. PBMCs, B-cell-depleted T cells, or T cells provided the cDNA or gDNA that made up the material.

V shed 7 bases and J 0 bases; nucleotides not matched to a gene: 4. The CDR3 is made up of 14 amino acids. The germline V gene encodes CDR1 MDHEN and CDR2 SYDVKM. Original processing notes: Amplification from reference gene primers served as the basis for estimated nucleated cell counts. The table came from immunoSEQ multiplex PCR; TCRdb's copy has only in-frame clones and leaves some out. V, J and clone size were drawn from that table, and D and trimming were deduced from the DNA. The repertoire has approximately 140,000 clones, approximately 90% of them found once; the top ten carry approximately 2.3%.

The TCR originated in a man aged 70-80 years with active COVID-19. This sequence joins TRBV28 and TRBJ2-7; TRBD1 matches at 9 bases. The sample consisted of peripheral blood. The CDR3 DNA reads TGTGCCAGCATGGACAGGGGAAACTCCTACGAGCAGTACTTC. It encodes CASMDRGNSYEQYF.